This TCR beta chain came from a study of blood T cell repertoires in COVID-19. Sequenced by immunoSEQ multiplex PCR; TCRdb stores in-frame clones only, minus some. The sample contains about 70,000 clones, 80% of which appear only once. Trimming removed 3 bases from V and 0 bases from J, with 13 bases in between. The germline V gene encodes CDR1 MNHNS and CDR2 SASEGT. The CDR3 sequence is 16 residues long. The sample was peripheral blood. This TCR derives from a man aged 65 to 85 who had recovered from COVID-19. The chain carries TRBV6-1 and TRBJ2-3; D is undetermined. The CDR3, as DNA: TGTGCCAGCAGTGAGTTCCTGAGAAGTAGCACAGATACGCAGTATTTT. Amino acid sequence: CASSEFLRSSTDTQYF.